The 14 T cell receptor beta chains given below trace back to one sample, sequenced in a study of T-cell memory formation after mild COVID-19. Each CDR3 protein is one row after TCRdb ran MiXCR on the 5' RACE reads. The sample lists roughly 580,000 distinct CDR3 sequences; around 17% were seen once. Specimen: PBMCs or a T cell subset sorted from them (not recorded which). Receptors originate from an adult woman who had mild COVID-19 (a few samples of this study predate the infection). Cell type and time point are not known.

CDR3: CASSVNSPLHF. In DNA, the CDR3 is TGTGCCAGCAGCGTTAATTCACCCCTCCACTTT. The chain is built from TRBV11-2 and TRBJ1-6; D is ambiguous. The V and J ends lost 5 bases and 6 bases respectively, with 2 bases between them. CDR1 and CDR2 (germline): SGHAT, FQNNGV. This CDR3 contains 11 residues.

This clonotype was picked up a small number of times. This chain connects TRBV29-1 to TRBJ1-1; the D gene is possibly TRBD1 (6 bases). Trimming shortened V by 7 bases and J by 1 base, and 7 bases separated the two germline ends. Germline CDR1 is SQVTM and CDR2 is ANQGSEA. This CDR3 comprises 11 residues. The CDR3 spells CSGQENTEAFF. DNA of the CDR3: TGCAGCGGACAGGAGAACACTGAAGCTTTCTTT.

This clonotype was detected a few times. The genes are TRBV18 and TRBJ1-6; the D is unclear. Per germline, CDR1 KGHSH and CDR2 LQKENI. The CDR3 extends over 15 amino acids. The V gene lost 6 bases and the J gene lost 9 bases, with 18 bases spanning the gap. The CDR3 loop is CASSGIIAPGSPLHF. CDR3 nucleotide sequence: TGTGCCAGCTCTGGGATTATCGCGCCGGGTTCACCCCTCCACTTT.

V usage is TRBV3-1 and J usage is TRBJ2-2, with 12 bases identical to TRBD1. The germline V gene encodes CDR1 LGHDT and CDR2 YNNKEL (reference sequence). CDR3 length: 17 residues. Trimming at V came to 2 bases and at J to 8 bases, leaving 9 bases not matched to a gene. CDR3 sequence: CASSQMSGQGASGELFF. The CDR3 DNA reads TGTGCCAGCAGCCAAATGTCGGGACAGGGGGCATCTGGGGAGCTGTTTTTT.

This clonotype turned up a few times. The rearrangement uses TRBV10-3 and TRBJ2-7, with D possibly matching TRBD1 (5 bases). Germline CDR1 reads ENHRY; CDR2 reads SYGVKD. The CDR3 sequence is 11 residues long. The germline V and J ends were trimmed by 10 bases and 3 bases, with 10 bases remaining between them. CDR3: CATQGDYEQYF. CDR3 nucleotide sequence: TGTGCCACCCAGGGTGACTACGAGCAGTACTTC.

V gene TRBV19 combines with J gene TRBJ2-7; D call uncertain. This CDR3 spans 15 amino acids. Germline lookup yields CDR1 LNHDA and CDR2 SQIVND (reference sequence). V was cut by 6 bases and J by 5 bases, with 20 bases left in between. CDR3 amino acids: CASSEDNTDRNEQYF. The CDR3 DNA sequence: TGTGCCAGTAGCGAGGATAACACCGACCGAAACGAGCAGTACTTC.

There are a few counts of this clonotype. V gene TRBV7-9 combines with J gene TRBJ1-5; perhaps TRBD1 as D (6 bases). The CDR3 has 16 amino acids. Germline V CDR1 and CDR2: SEHNR, FQNEAQ (reference sequence). Trimming pared 5 bases from V and 3 bases from J, leaving 17 bases between. The CDR3 sequence: CASSPEGGQINQPQHF. CDR3 coding DNA: TGTGCCAGCAGCCCCGAGGGGGGACAAATCAATCAGCCCCAGCATTTT.

The rearrangement links TRBV10-3 to TRBJ2-5, with TRBD2 identical over 12 bases. Trimming at V came to 4 bases and at J to 4 bases, leaving 7 bases not matched to a gene. Germline V gene lookup returns CDR1 ENHRY and CDR2 SYGVKD. This CDR3 has 16 residues. CDR3 region: CAISGLLAGGRETQYF. For the CDR3, the DNA is TGTGCCATCAGTGGTTTACTAGCGGGAGGCCGAGAGACCCAGTACTTC.

The chain carries TRBV9 and TRBJ1-1; D is unresolved. This CDR3 is 13 amino acids long. V was pared by 3 bases and J by 1 base, with 7 bases between. Germline V CDR1 and CDR2: SGDLS, YYNGEE. CDR3 bases: TGTGCCAGCAGCGAACACTGGAACACTGAAGCTTTCTTT. It is translated as CASSEHWNTEAFF.

This clonotype was found a few times. V is TRBV20-1 and J is TRBJ2-7; D ambiguous. V lost 3 bases and J lost 0, with 15 bases in between. Germline assignment: CDR1 DFQATT and CDR2 SNEGSKA (reference sequence). The CDR3 is 15 amino acids. The CDR3 sequence: CSARSDGQSSYEQYF. CDR3 coding DNA: TGCAGTGCTAGGTCGGACGGCCAGAGCTCCTACGAGCAGTACTTC.

This clonotype has just a few counts. The chain links TRBV5-1 to TRBJ1-2, with 7 bases aligning to TRBD1. CDR1 and CDR2 from the germline V gene are SGHRS and YFSETQ. CDR3 length: 14 amino acids. The junction had 6 bases not matched to a gene; V was cut back by 2 bases and J by 5 bases. The CDR3: CASSFGTAIYGYTF. The CDR3 region has the DNA TGCGCCAGCAGCTTTGGGACAGCAATATATGGCTACACCTTC.

The V gene is TRBV3-1, the J gene TRBJ2-3; D gene unclear. Germline CDR1 LGHDT, CDR2 YNNKEL (reference sequence). Trimming pared 1 base from V and 2 bases from J, leaving 10 bases between. This CDR3 spans 15 amino acids. The chain's CDR3 is CASSQVLLSTDTQYF. CDR3 DNA sequence: TGTGCCAGCAGCCAAGTCCTACTATCCACAGATACGCAGTATTTT.

This clonotype was seen a handful of times. The chain combines TRBV4-1 with TRBJ1-5; no clear D gene. The CDR3 runs 15 residues. Germline V lookup: CDR1 MGHRA, CDR2 YSYEKL. The V and J ends lost 4 bases and 2 bases respectively, with 12 bases between them. The CDR3, as DNA: TGCGCCAGCAGCCTTCGATTTACGGGCAATCAGCCCCAGCATTTT. Translating gives CASSLRFTGNQPQHF.

There are a few counts of this clonotype. The chain carries TRBV13 and TRBJ2-5; 9 bases fit TRBD2. Unmatched junction bases numbered 8, after V lost 8 bases and J lost 4 bases. Germline V CDR1 and CDR2: PRHDT, FYEKMQ (reference sequence). CDR3 size: 14 residues. The CDR3 DNA sequence: TGTGCCAGCGGGGTAAAAGCGGGAGGAGAGACCCAGTACTTC. It specifies CASGVKAGGETQYF. The full variable domain, completed using reference TRBV13 and TRBJ2-5, is AAGVIQSPRHLIKEKRETATLKCYPIPRHDTVYWYQQGPGQDPQFLISFYEKMQSDKGSIPDRFSAQQFSDYHSELNMSSLELGDSALYFCASGVKAGGETQYFGPGTRLLVL.